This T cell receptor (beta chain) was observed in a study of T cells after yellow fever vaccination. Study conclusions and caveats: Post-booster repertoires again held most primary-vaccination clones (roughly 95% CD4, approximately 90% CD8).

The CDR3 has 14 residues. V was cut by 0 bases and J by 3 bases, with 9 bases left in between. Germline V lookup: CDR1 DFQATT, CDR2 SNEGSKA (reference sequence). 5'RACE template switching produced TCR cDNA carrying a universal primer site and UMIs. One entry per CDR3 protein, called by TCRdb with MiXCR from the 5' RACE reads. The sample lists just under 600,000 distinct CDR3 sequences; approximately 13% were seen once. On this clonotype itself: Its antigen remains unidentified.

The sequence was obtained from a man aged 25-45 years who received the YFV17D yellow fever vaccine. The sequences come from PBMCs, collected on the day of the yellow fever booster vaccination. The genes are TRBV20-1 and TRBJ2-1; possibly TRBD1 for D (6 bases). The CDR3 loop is CSARDWTVYNEQFF. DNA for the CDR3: TGCAGTGCTAGAGATTGGACAGTCTACAATGAGCAGTTCTTC.